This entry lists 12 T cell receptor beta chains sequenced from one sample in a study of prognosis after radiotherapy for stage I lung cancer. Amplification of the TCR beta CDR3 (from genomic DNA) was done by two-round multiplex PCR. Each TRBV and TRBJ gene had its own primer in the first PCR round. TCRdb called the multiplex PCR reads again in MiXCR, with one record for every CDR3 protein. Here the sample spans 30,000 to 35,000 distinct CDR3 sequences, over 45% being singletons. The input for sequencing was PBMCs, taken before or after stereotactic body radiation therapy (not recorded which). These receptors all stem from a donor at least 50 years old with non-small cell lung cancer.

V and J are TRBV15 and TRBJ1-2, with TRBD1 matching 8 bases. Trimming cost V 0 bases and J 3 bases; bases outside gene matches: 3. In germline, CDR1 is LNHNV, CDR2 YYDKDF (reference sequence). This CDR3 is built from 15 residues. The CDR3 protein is CATSRETGGYYGYTF. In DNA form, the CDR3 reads TGTGCCACCAGCAGAGAAACAGGGGGTTACTATGGCTACACCTTC.

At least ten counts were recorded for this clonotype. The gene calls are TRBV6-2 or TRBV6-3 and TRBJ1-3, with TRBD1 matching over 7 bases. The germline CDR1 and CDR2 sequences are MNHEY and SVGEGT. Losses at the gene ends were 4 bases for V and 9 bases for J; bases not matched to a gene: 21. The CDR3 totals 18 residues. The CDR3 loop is CASSFSSAVTGRFGTIYF. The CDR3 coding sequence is TGTGCCAGCAGTTTTTCCTCAGCGGTGACAGGGAGGTTCGGCACCATATATTTT.

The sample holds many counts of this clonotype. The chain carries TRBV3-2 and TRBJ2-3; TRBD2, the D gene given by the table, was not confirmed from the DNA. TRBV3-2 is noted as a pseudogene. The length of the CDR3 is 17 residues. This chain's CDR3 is CASSQDLFRRCTDTQYF. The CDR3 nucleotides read TGTGCCAGCAGCCAAGATCTTTTTCGGAGGTGCACAGATACGCAGTATTTT.

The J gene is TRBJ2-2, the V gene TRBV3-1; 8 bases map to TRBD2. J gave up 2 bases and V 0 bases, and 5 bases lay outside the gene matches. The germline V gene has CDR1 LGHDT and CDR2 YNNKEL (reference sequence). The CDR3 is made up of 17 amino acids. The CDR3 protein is CASSQESGSLNTGELFF. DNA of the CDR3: TGTGCCAGCAGCCAAGAGAGCGGGAGCCTTAACACCGGGGAGCTGTTTTTT.

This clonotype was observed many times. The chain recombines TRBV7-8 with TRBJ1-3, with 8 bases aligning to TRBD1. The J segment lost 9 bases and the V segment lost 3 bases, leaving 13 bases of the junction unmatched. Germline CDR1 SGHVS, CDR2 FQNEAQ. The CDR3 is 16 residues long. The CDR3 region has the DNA TGTGCCAGCAGCTTGGACAGGGCCCCCATTAGGACCACCATATATTTT. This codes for CASSLDRAPIRTTIYF.

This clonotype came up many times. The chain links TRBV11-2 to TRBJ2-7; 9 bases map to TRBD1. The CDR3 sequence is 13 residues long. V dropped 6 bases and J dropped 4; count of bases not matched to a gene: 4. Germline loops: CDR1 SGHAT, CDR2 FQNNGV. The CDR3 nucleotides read TGTGCCAGCAGAAAGACAGGGGGATACGAGCAGTACTTC. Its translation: CASRKTGGYEQYF.

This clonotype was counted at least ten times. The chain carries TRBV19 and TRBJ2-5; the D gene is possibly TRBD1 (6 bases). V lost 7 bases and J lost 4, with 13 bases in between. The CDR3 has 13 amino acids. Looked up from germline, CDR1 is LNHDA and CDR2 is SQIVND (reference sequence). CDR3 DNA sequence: TGTGCCAGTATGGACAGACTGAGAGAGACCCAGTACTTC. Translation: CASMDRLRETQYF. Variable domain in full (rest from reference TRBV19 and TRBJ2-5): DGGITQSPKYLFRKEGQNVTLSCEQNLNHDAMYWYRQDPGQGLRLIYYSQIVNDFQKGDIAEGYSVSREKKESFPLTVTSAQKNPTAFYLCASMDRLRETQYFGPGTRLLVL.

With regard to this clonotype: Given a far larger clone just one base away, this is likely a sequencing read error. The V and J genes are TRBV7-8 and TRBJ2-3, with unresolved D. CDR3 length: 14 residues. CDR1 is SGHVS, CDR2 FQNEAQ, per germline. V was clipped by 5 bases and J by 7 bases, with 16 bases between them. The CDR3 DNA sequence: TGTGCCAGCAGCCTAACTCGGGTTCCATATACGCAGTATTTT. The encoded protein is CASSLTRVPYTQYF.

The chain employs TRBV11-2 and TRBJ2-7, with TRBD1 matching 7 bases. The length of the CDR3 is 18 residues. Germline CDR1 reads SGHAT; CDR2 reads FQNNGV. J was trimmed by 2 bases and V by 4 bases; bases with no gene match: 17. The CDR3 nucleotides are TGTGCCAGCAGCTCCAGGGACAGTGGTAACTTCCTCACCTACGAGCAGTACTTC. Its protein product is CASSSRDSGNFLTYEQYF. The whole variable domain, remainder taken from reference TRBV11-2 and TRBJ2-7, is EAGVAQSPRYKIIEKRQSVAFWCNPISGHATLYWYQQILGQGPKLLIQFQNNGVVDDSQLPKDRFSAERLKGVDSTLKIQPAKLEDSAVYLCASSSRDSGNFLTYEQYFGPGTRLTVT.

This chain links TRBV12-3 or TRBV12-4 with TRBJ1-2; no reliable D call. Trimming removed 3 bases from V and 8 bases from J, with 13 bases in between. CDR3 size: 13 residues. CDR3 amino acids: CASSLLAQMGYTF. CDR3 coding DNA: TGTGCCAGCAGTTTGCTCGCCCAGATGGGCTACACCTTC.

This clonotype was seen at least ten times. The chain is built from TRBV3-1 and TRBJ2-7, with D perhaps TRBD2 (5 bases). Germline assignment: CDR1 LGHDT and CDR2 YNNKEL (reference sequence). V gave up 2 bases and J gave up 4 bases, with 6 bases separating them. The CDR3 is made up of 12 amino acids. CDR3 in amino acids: CASSQTGYEQYF. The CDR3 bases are TGTGCCAGCAGCCAAACGGGGTACGAGCAGTACTTC.

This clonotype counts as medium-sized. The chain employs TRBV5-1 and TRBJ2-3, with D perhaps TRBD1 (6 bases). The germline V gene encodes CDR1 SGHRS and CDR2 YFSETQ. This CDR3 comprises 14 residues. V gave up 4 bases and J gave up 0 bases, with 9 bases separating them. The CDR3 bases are TGCGCCAGCAGCGGCACAGGGAGCACAGATACGCAGTATTTT. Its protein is CASSGTGSTDTQYF.